This paragraph reports one T cell receptor beta chain. Its target antigen remains unknown. Per-base quality was not reported, and no clone a single base away is much larger than it. This entry comes from a study of shared clonotypes between healthy human individuals (dated by TCRdb to 2020 to 2021). Study-wide context: The cohort included three men and two women between 18 and 49 years of age. For each donor, three plates each were used for CD4 naive and CD4 memory, two plates were used for CD8 naive, and one plate was used for CD8 memory. To increase sequencing depth and limit assay-specific biases, TCR repertoire library preparation and sequencing were carried out by different laboratories using diverse techniques. The study deeply sequenced blood TCR repertoires of about 5 healthy adults to estimate repertoire size and the extent of clonotype sharing between individuals. Leukapheresis yielded between about 0.85 and 10 billion PBMCs per donor.

Using the deep immunoSEQ assay, TCR CDR3 regions were amplified from genomic DNA by multiplex PCR. For each cell subset, the extracted genomic DNA was distributed evenly across all wells of several immunoSEQ 96-well plates, and each plate served as one replicate. For sorted subsets, each replicate PCR was loaded with roughly 190 ng genomic DNA, equivalent to about 30,000 T cell genomes. Purified libraries were measured with a Qubit 3.0 fluorometer, size-checked on a Bioanalyzer 2100, and measured again with the KAPA Library Quantification kit. Every immunoSEQ 96-well plate was sequenced on a separate single-read 150-cycle Illumina NextSeq 550 flow cell. On the authors' methods: Because the immunoSEQ output included only junctional sequences and no quality scores, the filtering could not be the same as the filtering used for full-length reads. Sequences were annotated with PyIR, a Python wrapper for IgBLAST v1.9, and V/J genes and CDR3 were assigned using IMGT germline references. Reads with weak V/J assignments (E-value above 1e-6), missing CDR3, stop codons, out-of-frame junctions, or ambiguous translated residues were removed. V3J clonotypes were defined by identical inferred V gene, J gene, and CDR3 amino acid sequence. To compute the percentage overlap between repertoires, the number of shared unique clonotypes was divided by the size of the smaller repertoire. RTK rarefaction, the Chao1 estimator, and Recon v2.1 estimates of unobserved clonotypes were used to assess repertoire richness. For all TCRbeta clonotypes obtained by the gDNA method from four donors, generation probabilities were computed with OLGA. The table comes from immuneACCESS by way of TCRdb, which keeps in-frame sequences with V and J called. Part of the clones is missing from these tables; in studies checked, under half for an unresolved V gene and the rest for unknown reasons. D and trimming were read from the DNA, whereas the V and J calls and clone size are those reported in that table. The sample table records some 1,100,000 clones; approximately 78% of these occur just once. 0.5% to 0.6% of the sample belongs to the ten largest clones.

What the work shows at the level of the full study, not this receptor alone: Across four donors, roughly 5% of naive CD4, 3.5% of naive CD8, 2.3% of memory CD4, and 0.4% of memory CD8 clonotypes were shared. Incomplete sequencing was indicated by rarefaction of sorted-subset datasets, despite the large sequencing depth. Estimated clonotype richness was generally larger for naive than for memory subsets. Because the study included a small number of donors, the genetic and exposure-history diversity represented was limited. Sampling was limited to blood, and TCR repertoires in tissue likely differ from TCR repertoires in blood. Higher generation probabilities were observed for clonotypes shared by all four sorted-subset donors than for non-shared clonotypes. Based on pairwise subsampling, the degree of clonotype sharing among donors was expected to be affected by sequencing depth.

According to the germline V gene, CDR1 reads KGHSH and CDR2 reads LQKENI. Counted from cysteine to phenylalanine, this CDR3 has 14 amino acids. Only the CDR3 DNA is retained, 42 bases long and in frame from the first base. The trim is 5 bases for V and 4 bases for J, with a gap of 13 bases between the germline ends. The donors were healthy, HIV-negative adults who had no recently reported acute infections or vaccinations. All donors were Caucasian adults living in Nashville, Tennessee, USA. CD4+ T cells were enriched by magnetic negative selection, after which naive cells were positively selected on CD45RA and the negative fraction was taken as the memory subset. Blood was collected by leukapheresis, and PBMCs were isolated by Ficoll-Histopaque density gradient centrifugation and then cryopreserved in liquid nitrogen vapor phase. Analytical flow cytometry was used to check the purity and quantity of every magnetically sorted T cell population. From each sorted fraction, genomic DNA was isolated and quantified by UV absorbance on a Nanodrop 2000c.

This TCR came from a man between 18 and 29 years old in good health. Some clones in this sample may be carry-over from other donors' samples. Specimen: memory CD4+ T cells from PBMCs. What the cell subset or site label conveys for this sample: CD45RA-negative fraction. The rearranged segments are TRBV18 and TRBJ2-3; a tentative D call is TRBD2 (6 bases match). The DNA reads TGTGCCAGCTCAACTCCGACTAGTTCAGATACGCAGTATTTT. This yields the protein CASSTPTSSDTQYF.